This TCR beta chain was sequenced for a study of shared clonotypes between healthy human individuals. Study context: Participating donors consisted of a couple of women and a few men aged 18 to 49.

Generated by immunoSEQ multiplex PCR, the TCRdb table keeps only in-frame clones and is missing some. This sample has some 2 million clones, with roughly 94% found just once. Sequencing was carried out using naive CD4+ T cells sorted from blood. Subset here: CD45RA+ positively selected. This TCR came from a man between 18 and 29 years old in good health.

The CDR3 bases are TGTGCCACCTCACGCATTCAGCCCCAGCATTTT. It specifies CATSRIQPQHF. This chain uses TRBV6-1 with TRBJ1-5; D gene unclear. CDR1 is MNHNS and CDR2 is SASEGT in the germline V gene. This CDR3 is built from 11 residues. V lost 10 bases and J lost 6, with 10 bases in between.